This entry describes one TCR beta chain. This specimen belongs to a study of blood T cell repertoires in COVID-19. As for the study in general: Sites across the United States, Italy and Spain contributed samples from acute and convalescent COVID-19. T cells, B-cell-depleted T cells, or PBMCs supplied cDNA or gDNA.

The authors' processing: Reference gene primer amplification gave nucleated cell count estimates. The data were produced by immunoSEQ multiplex PCR, yet TCRdb's version contains in-frame clones alone and is incomplete. V, J and clone size are taken as reported in that table, and D and trimming were inferred from the DNA itself. The table includes 240,000 or so clones, approximately 90% detected once. V was pared by 4 bases and J by 4 bases, with 6 bases between. The germline V gene has CDR1 KGHSH and CDR2 LQKENI. CDR3 size: 12 residues. This receptor was taken from a woman aged 40 to 50 who had recovered from COVID-19. The V gene is TRBV18, the J gene TRBJ2-3; no reliable D call. The sequenced sample was peripheral blood. The CDR3 protein is CASSRFADTQYF. The DNA of the CDR3 is TGTGCCAGCTCACGTTTCGCAGATACGCAGTATTTT.